Below are 15 T cell receptor beta chains sequenced from a single sample in a study of cytomegalovirus exposure and HLA in healthy donors. A multiplex PCR was run with 60 Vbeta primers and 13 Jbeta primers. The assay was immunoSEQ multiplex PCR, and TCRdb's table has in-frame clones only and misses some. The table shows roughly 79,000 clones, with about 74% occurring only once. Sequencing was performed on PBMCs. The origin of the receptors is a woman aged 50 to 60 in good health and CMV-seropositive.

The chain links TRBV15 to TRBJ2-7; TRBD1 might be the D (5 bases). V was cut by 1 base and J by 6 bases, with 13 bases left in between. This CDR3 is built from 14 residues. The V gene's germline CDR1 is LNHNV and CDR2 YYDKDF (reference sequence). CDR3 in amino acids: CATSRAQGLGEQYF. The CDR3, as DNA: TGTGCCACCAGCAGAGCCCAGGGTTTGGGCGAGCAGTACTTC.

The V and J genes are TRBV27 and TRBJ2-1; TRBD2 might be the D (5 bases). The V and J ends lost 5 bases and 4 bases respectively, with 12 bases between them. The CDR3 has 14 residues. Looked up from germline, CDR1 is MNHEY and CDR2 is SMNVEV (reference sequence). The CDR3 sequence is CASSTIGSYNEQFF. In DNA form, the CDR3 reads TGTGCCAGCAGTACTATAGGGAGTTACAATGAGCAGTTCTTC.

The rearrangement joins TRBV2 to TRBJ1-1; D unresolved. Trimming shortened V by 2 bases and J by 2 bases, and 3 bases separated the two germline ends. Germline V gene sequence: CDR1 SNHLY, CDR2 FYNNEI. CDR3 size: 12 residues. This chain's CDR3 is CASSEQNTEAFF. As DNA, the CDR3 is TGTGCCAGCAGTGAACAAAACACTGAAGCTTTCTTT.

The chain combines TRBV2 with TRBJ1-5, with TRBD1 as a possible D gene (6 bases). Trimming removed 7 bases from V and 5 bases from J, with 15 bases in between. This CDR3 is built from 14 residues. The germline gives CDR1 SNHLY, CDR2 FYNNEI. The CDR3 here is CASKGVARDQPQHF. The DNA for the CDR3 is TGTGCCAGCAAGGGGGTGGCCAGGGATCAGCCCCAGCATTTT.

In this sample, this clone turned up once. A read error may produce the germline difference seen at one junction end. The chain employs TRBV20-1 and TRBJ1-1; D perhaps matches TRBD1 (5 bases). Per germline, CDR1 DFQATT and CDR2 SNEGSKA (reference sequence). The CDR3 loop spans 11 amino acids. The CDR3 loop is CSANRNAEAFF. The CDR3 nucleotides are TGCAGTGCCAACAGGAACGCTGAAGCTTTCTTT.

V gene TRBV7-3 combines with J gene TRBJ2-5; TRBD2 agrees at 14 bases. With V trimmed by 1 base and J by 5 bases, 3 bases remained unmatched. Looked up from germline, CDR1 is SGHTA and CDR2 is FQGTGA. CDR3 length: 16 amino acids. CDR3 bases: TGTGCCAGCAGCTTAAAGGGGACTAGCGGGAGCGAGACCCAGTACTTC. Translation gives CASSLKGTSGSETQYF. Combining the CDR3 with reference TRBV7-3 and TRBJ2-5 gives the whole variable domain GAGVSQTPSNKVTEKGKYVELRCDPISGHTALYWYRQSLGQGPEFLIYFQGTGAADDSGLPNDRFFAVRPEGSVSTLKIQRTERGDSAVYLCASSLKGTSGSETQYFGPGTRLLVL.

The chain has TRBV10-1 and TRBJ2-5; 7 nucleotides agree with TRBD1. The V gene end was trimmed by 4 bases and the J gene end by 5 bases; junction bases not matched to a gene: 10. CDR1 is WNHNN, CDR2 SYGVQD, per germline (reference sequence). The CDR3 covers 15 residues. The CDR3 DNA reads as TGCGCCAGCAGTGCCCCGCCGACAGGGAACGAGACCCAGTACTTC. Amino acids: CASSAPPTGNETQYF.

The chain is built from TRBV11-3 and TRBJ2-7, with 10 bases that match TRBD1. Germline lookup yields CDR1 SGHNT and CDR2 YENEEA. The CDR3 is 18 amino acids. The ends lost 4 bases at V and 4 bases at J; junction bases unmatched: 16. CDR3 in amino acids: CASSSQTLDRGRLYEQYF. The CDR3 DNA follows: TGTGCCAGCAGCTCCCAAACTCTGGACAGGGGGAGACTGTACGAGCAGTACTTC.

The chain recombines TRBV7-2 with TRBJ2-7; 11 bases agree with TRBD2. This CDR3 spans 15 amino acids. V shed 2 bases and J 2 bases; nucleotides not matched to a gene: 2. CDR1 and CDR2 from the germline V gene are SGHTA and FQGNSA. This CDR3 reads CASSLIAGGPYEQYF. The DNA of the CDR3 is TGTGCCAGCAGCTTAATAGCGGGAGGGCCCTACGAGCAGTACTTC.

There are many counts of this clone. The chain carries TRBV21-1 and TRBJ1-1. TRBV21-1 is a documented pseudogene. This CDR3 is 14 amino acids long. CDR3 nucleotide sequence: TGTGCCAGCAGCAGGTACTCCGGGGACACTGAAGCTTTCTTT. Protein: CASSRYSGDTEAFF.

The CDR3 DNA is TGTGCCAGCAGTTCCGGTGGACTAGCGGGAGGGATAGCCAAAAACATTCAGTACTTC. Its translation is CASSSGGLAGGIAKNIQYF. This chain uses TRBV28 with TRBJ2-4; 15 bases match TRBD2. Looked up from germline, CDR1 is MDHEN and CDR2 is SYDVKM. V was pared by 4 bases and J by 0 bases, with 7 bases of the junction left unmatched. This CDR3 comprises 19 residues.

The chain combines TRBV5-1 with TRBJ2-5; 10 positions agree with TRBD2. In germline, CDR1 is SGHRS, CDR2 YFSETQ. The CDR3 covers 16 residues. The V and J ends lost 0 bases and 0 bases, in that order; junction bases with no gene match: 2. The CDR3 reads CASSLGTSGYQETQYF. CDR3 DNA: TGCGCCAGCAGCTTGGGGACTAGCGGCTACCAAGAGACCCAGTACTTC.

The V call is TRBV28, the J call TRBJ2-1; 7 nucleotides match TRBD2. Germline V gene sequence: CDR1 MDHEN, CDR2 SYDVKM. With 7 bases clipped from V and 4 bases from J, the junction kept 7 bases outside the gene matches. The CDR3 contains 14 residues. The DNA of the CDR3 is TGTGCCAGCATGTCGGGAGGAAATTACAATGAGCAGTTCTTC. As protein: CASMSGGNYNEQFF.

The chain combines TRBV4-1 with TRBJ2-2; 7 bases fit TRBD1. The CDR3 is 15 residues long. Germline lookup yields CDR1 MGHRA and CDR2 YSYEKL. The V gene end was trimmed by 4 bases and the J gene end by 0 bases; junction bases not matched to a gene: 2. In DNA form, the CDR3 reads TGCGCCAGCAGCCTTACAGGGGCGAACACCGGGGAGCTGTTTTTT. Translated: CASSLTGANTGELFF.

This clone was recorded a few times. The rearrangement uses TRBV9 and TRBJ2-7; TRBD2 agrees at 8 bases. Trimming removed 4 bases from V and 0 bases from J; junction bases left unmatched: 6. The CDR3 is 15 amino acids. The germline CDR1 and CDR2 sequences are SGDLS and YYNGEE. The DNA of the CDR3 is TGTGCCAGCAGCCCGCGGGAGGAGGCCTCCTACGAGCAGTACTTC. Protein product: CASSPREEASYEQYF.